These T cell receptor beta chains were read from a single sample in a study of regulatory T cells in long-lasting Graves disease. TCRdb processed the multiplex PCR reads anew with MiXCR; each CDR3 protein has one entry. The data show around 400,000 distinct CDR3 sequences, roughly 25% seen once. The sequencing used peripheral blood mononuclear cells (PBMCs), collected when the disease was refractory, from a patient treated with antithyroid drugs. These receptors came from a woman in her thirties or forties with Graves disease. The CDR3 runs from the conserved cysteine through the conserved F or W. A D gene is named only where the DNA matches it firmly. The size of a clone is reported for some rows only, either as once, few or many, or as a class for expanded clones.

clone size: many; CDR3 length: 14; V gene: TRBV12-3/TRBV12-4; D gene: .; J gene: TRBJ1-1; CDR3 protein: CASRPRREGTEAFF; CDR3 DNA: TGTGCCAGCAGACCCCGGCGGGAGGGCACTGAAGCTTTCTTT
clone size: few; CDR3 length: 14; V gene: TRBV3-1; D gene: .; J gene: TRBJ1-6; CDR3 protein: CASSPRGDNSPLHF; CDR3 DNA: TGTGCCAGCAGCCCAAGAGGGGATAATTCACCCCTCCACTTT
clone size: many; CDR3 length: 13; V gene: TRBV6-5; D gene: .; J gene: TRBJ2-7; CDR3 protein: CASSYQGGYEQYF; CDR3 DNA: TGTGCCAGCAGTTACCAGGGAGGCTACGAGCAGTACTTC
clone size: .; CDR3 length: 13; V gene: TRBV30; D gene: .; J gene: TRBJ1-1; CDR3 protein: CAWSVLTYTGAFF; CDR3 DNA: TGTGCCTGGAGTGTACTAACATACACGGGAGCTTTCTTT
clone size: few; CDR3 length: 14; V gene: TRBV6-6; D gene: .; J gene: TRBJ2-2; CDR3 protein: CTSSYSQGTGELFF; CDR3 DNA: TGTACCAGCAGTTACTCGCAGGGCACCGGGGAGCTGTTTTTT
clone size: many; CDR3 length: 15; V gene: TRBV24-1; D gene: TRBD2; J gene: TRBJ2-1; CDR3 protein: CATSDPSGSYNEQFF; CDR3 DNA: TGTGCCACCAGTGACCCTAGCGGGAGCTACAATGAGCAGTTCTTC
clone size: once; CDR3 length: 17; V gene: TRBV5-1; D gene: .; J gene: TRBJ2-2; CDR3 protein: CASSPQSGSRFTGELFF; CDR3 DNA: TGCGCCAGCAGCCCTCAGAGTGGGAGTAGATTCACCGGGGAGCTGTTTTTT
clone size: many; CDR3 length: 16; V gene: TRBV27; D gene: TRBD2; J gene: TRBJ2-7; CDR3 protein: CASRHKTGTSGYEQYF; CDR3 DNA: TGTGCCAGCAGACATAAAACCGGGACTAGCGGTTACGAGCAGTACTTC
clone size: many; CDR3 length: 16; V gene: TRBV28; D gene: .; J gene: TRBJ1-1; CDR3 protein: CASSLSGGRRNTEAFF; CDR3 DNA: TGTGCCAGCAGTTTATCGGGGGGACGTCGGAACACTGAAGCTTTCTTT
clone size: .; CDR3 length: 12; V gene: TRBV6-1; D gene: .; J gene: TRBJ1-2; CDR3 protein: CASRGEMNGYTF; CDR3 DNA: TGTGCCAGCAGGGGGGAAATGAATGGCTACACCTTC
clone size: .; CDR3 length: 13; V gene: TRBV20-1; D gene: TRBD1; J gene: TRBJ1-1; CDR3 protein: CSADRGQNTEAFF; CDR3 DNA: TGCAGTGCTGACAGGGGCCAGAACACTGAAGCTTTCTTT
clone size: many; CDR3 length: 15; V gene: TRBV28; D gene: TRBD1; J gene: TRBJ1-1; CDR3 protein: CASSSWTGANTEAFF; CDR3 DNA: TGTGCCAGCAGTTCTTGGACAGGTGCGAACACTGAAGCTTTCTTT
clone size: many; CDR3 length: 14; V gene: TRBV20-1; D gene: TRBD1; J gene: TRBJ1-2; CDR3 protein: CSARDNTGDGGYTF; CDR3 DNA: TGCAGTGCTAGAGATAATACAGGGGACGGTGGCTACACCTTC
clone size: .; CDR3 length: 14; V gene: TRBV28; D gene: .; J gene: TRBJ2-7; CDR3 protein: CASAQGGSSYEQYF; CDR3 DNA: TGTGCCAGCGCGCAGGGGGGCAGCTCCTACGAGCAGTACTTC
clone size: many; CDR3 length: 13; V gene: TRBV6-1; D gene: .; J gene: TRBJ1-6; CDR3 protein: CASSGQRLAPLHF; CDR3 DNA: TGTGCCAGCAGTGGCCAACGATTAGCACCCCTCCACTTT
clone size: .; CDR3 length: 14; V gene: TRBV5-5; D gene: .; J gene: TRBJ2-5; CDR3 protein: CASSYYRYQETQYF; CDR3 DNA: TGTGCCAGCAGCTATTACCGTTACCAAGAGACCCAGTACTTC
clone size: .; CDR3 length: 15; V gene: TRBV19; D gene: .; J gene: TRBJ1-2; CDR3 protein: CASREAARGGYGYTF; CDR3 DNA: TGTGCCAGTAGAGAAGCGGCCAGGGGCGGCTATGGCTACACCTTC
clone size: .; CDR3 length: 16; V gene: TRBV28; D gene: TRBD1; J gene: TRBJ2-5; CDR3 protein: CASSPHPGQGRETQYF; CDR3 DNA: TGTGCCAGCAGCCCACACCCGGGACAGGGAAGAGAGACCCAGTACTTC
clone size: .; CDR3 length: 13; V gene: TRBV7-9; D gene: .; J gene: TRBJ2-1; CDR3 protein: CASSLIGSNEQFF; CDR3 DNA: TGTGCCAGCAGCTTAATCGGGAGTAATGAGCAGTTCTTC
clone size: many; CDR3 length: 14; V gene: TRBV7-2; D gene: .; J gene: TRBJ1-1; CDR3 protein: CASSLSFISTEAFF; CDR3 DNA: TGTGCCAGCAGCTTAAGCTTTATCAGCACTGAAGCTTTCTTT
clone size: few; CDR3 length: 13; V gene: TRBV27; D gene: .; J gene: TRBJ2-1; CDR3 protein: CATSGSSYNEQFF; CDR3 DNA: TGTGCCACCTCAGGGTCCTCCTACAATGAGCAGTTCTTC
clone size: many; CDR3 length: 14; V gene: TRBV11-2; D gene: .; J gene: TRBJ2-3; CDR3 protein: CASSLGTSTDTQYF; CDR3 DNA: TGTGCCAGCAGCTTAGGGACTAGCACAGATACGCAGTATTTT
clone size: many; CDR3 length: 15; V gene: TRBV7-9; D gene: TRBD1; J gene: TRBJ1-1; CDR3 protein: CASSFTTGRNTEAFF; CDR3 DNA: TGTGCCAGCAGCTTTACGACAGGGAGGAACACTGAAGCTTTCTTT
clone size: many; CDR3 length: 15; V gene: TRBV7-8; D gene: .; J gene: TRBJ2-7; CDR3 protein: CASSALDGKLYEQYF; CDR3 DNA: TGTGCCAGCAGCGCCCTAGACGGCAAGCTCTACGAGCAGTACTTC
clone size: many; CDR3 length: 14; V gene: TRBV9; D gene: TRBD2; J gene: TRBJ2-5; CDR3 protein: CASSTSGRRETQYF; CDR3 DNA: TGTGCCAGCAGCACTAGCGGGAGGAGGGAGACCCAGTACTTC